The 17 T cell receptor beta chains below come from one sample, sequenced in a study of T cells in localized non-small cell lung cancer. Profiled with immunoSEQ multiplex PCR; TCRdb holds only in-frame clones, not every one. The table has fewer than 25,000 clones, roughly nine tenths seen once; the top ten hold approximately 2.9%. Sequencing used peripheral blood, obtained before any cancer treatment. All receptors come from a woman aged 35 to 75 with stage I lung adenocarcinoma.

This clone was seen a few times. This chain uses TRBV9 with TRBJ2-1, with a tentative D call TRBD2 (5 bases). CDR3 length equals 16 residues. V was pared by 4 bases and J by 0 bases, with 14 bases between. From germline, CDR1 is SGDLS and CDR2 YYNGEE. CDR3 sequence reads: CASSSRVVLSYNEQFF. The DNA for the CDR3 is TGTGCCAGCAGCTCGCGGGTCGTTCTCTCCTACAATGAGCAGTTCTTC.

The V call is TRBV13, the J call TRBJ2-7; D is unresolved. CDR3 length equals 11 residues. The germline CDR1 and CDR2 sequences are PRHDT and FYEKMQ (reference sequence). With 3 bases removed from V and 6 bases from J, the gap between germline ends came to 6 bases. The CDR3: CASSFGREQYF. The CDR3 nucleotides read TGTGCCAGCAGCTTCGGGCGCGAGCAGTACTTC.

The V and J genes are TRBV14 and TRBJ2-7; D may be TRBD1 (6 bases). The CDR3 totals 19 residues. Per the germline V gene, CDR1 is SGHDN and CDR2 is FVKESK. The V end was cut by 1 base, the J end by 5 bases, with 27 bases between. CDR3 amino acids: CASSQVFGQGPVKRHEQYF. The CDR3 DNA is TGTGCCAGCAGCCAAGTTTTCGGTCAGGGGCCCGTAAAAAGGCACGAGCAGTACTTC.

The chain employs TRBV19 and TRBJ2-3; perhaps TRBD1 as D (5 bases). The CDR3 totals 15 residues. Trimming stripped 5 bases from V and 0 bases from J, with 12 bases between. CDR1 LNHDA and CDR2 SQIVND come from the germline V gene (reference sequence). The CDR3 is CASSLASGSTDTQYF. CDR3 in DNA: TGTGCCAGTAGTCTGGCCTCAGGGAGCACAGATACGCAGTATTTT.

This sequence joins TRBV7-9 and TRBJ2-7, with D possibly being TRBD2 (5 bases). V was cut by 3 bases and J by 3 bases, with 12 bases left in between. The CDR3 totals 14 residues. Germline CDR1 is SEHNR and CDR2 is FQNEAQ (reference sequence). The CDR3 nucleotides are TGTGCCAGCAGCTTCCGAGGGAGTGGCTACGAGCAGTACTTC. This sequence encodes CASSFRGSGYEQYF.

This chain connects TRBV5-1 to TRBJ2-3; D gene unclear. V lost 4 bases and J 1 base, leaving 13 bases between the germline ends. CDR1 is SGHRS, CDR2 YFSETQ, per germline. This CDR3 has 15 amino acids. The CDR3 is CASSKASDGTDTQYF. The CDR3 nucleotides read TGCGCCAGCAGCAAGGCCTCAGATGGCACAGATACGCAGTATTTT.

This clone came up a few times. This chain connects TRBV11-2 to TRBJ2-7, with TRBD2 matching 8 bases. The germline V gene has CDR1 SGHAT and CDR2 FQNNGV. Trimming removed 0 bases from V and 6 bases from J; junction bases left unmatched: 1. The CDR3 runs 13 residues. The DNA for the CDR3 is TGTGCCAGCAGCTTAGACACTAGCGGCGAGCAGTACTTC. It yields the protein CASSLDTSGEQYF. Combining the CDR3 with reference TRBV11-2 and TRBJ2-7 gives the whole variable domain EAGVAQSPRYKIIEKRQSVAFWCNPISGHATLYWYQQILGQGPKLLIQFQNNGVVDDSQLPKDRFSAERLKGVDSTLKIQPAKLEDSAVYLCASSLDTSGEQYFGPGTRLTVT.

This chain uses TRBV28 with TRBJ1-2; D is uncertain. With 8 bases removed from V and 1 base from J, the gap between germline ends came to 8 bases. Germline-derived CDR1 and CDR2 are MDHEN and SYDVKM. This CDR3 is built from 12 residues. CDR3 region: CASYLVNYGYTF. CDR3 coding DNA: TGTGCCAGCTACCTAGTTAACTATGGCTACACCTTC.

V and J are TRBV5-1 and TRBJ2-3; no definite D call. The CDR3 has 12 amino acids. The ends were cut back, 5 bases at V and 6 bases at J, with 10 bases in the middle. Germline V CDR1 and CDR2: SGHRS, YFSETQ. For the CDR3, the DNA is TGCGCCAGCAGATCCGAAGCGGATACGCAGTATTTT. This codes for CASRSEADTQYF.

The V gene is TRBV5-1, the J gene TRBJ1-2, with D hard to call. CDR3 length: 15 amino acids. Germline CDR1 is SGHRS and CDR2 is YFSETQ. V shed 3 bases and J shed 5 bases, with 17 bases lying between them. The CDR3 sequence is CASSSGSGPQYGYTF. CDR3 DNA: TGCGCCAGCAGCTCTGGATCCGGACCGCAATATGGCTACACCTTC.

The V and J genes are TRBV4-1 and TRBJ2-7; 7 bases agree with TRBD2. V shed 4 bases, J shed 4 bases, and the junction held 10 bases outside the gene matches. The CDR3 has 15 residues. Germline CDR1 and CDR2: MGHRA and YSYEKL. This CDR3 reads CASSPVAGARYEQYF. CDR3 coding DNA: TGCGCCAGCAGCCCAGTCGCGGGAGCCCGTTACGAGCAGTACTTC.

The rearrangement joins TRBV28 to TRBJ2-7, with 7 positions matching TRBD1. Germline V gene data show CDR1 as MDHEN and CDR2 as SYDVKM. The CDR3 spans 14 residues. V was pared by 6 bases and J by 2 bases, with 7 bases of the junction left unmatched. The CDR3 is CASRGFDRAYEQYF. CDR3 sequence (DNA): TGTGCCAGCAGAGGATTCGACAGGGCCTACGAGCAGTACTTC.

This clone was recorded once. The chain combines TRBV18 with TRBJ1-5; TRBD1 aligns across 10 bases. This CDR3 region has 16 residues. The V and J ends lost 5 bases and 7 bases, in that order; junction bases with no gene match: 11. CDR1 KGHSH and CDR2 LQKENI come from the germline V gene. CDR3 region: CASSATGTGVGQPQHF. CDR3 DNA: TGTGCCAGCTCAGCCACCGGGACAGGGGTCGGACAGCCCCAGCATTTT.

This clone was found a few times. The chain joins TRBV5-1 to TRBJ2-1; 10 bases are shared with TRBD2. With V trimmed by 0 bases and J by 2 bases, 11 bases remained unmatched. Germline values: CDR1 SGHRS, CDR2 YFSETQ. This CDR3 comprises 19 residues. In nucleotides, the CDR3 is TGCGCCAGCAGCTTGGCCAAAGCTAGCGGGAGTGGGCCCTACAATGAGCAGTTCTTC. Its protein is CASSLAKASGSGPYNEQFF.

This chain connects TRBV10-1 to TRBJ2-7; D unclear. The CDR3 has 13 residues. V was shortened by 9 bases and J by 3 bases, with 15 bases between the two germline ends. Germline CDR1 WNHNN, CDR2 SYGVQD (reference sequence). The chain's CDR3 is CASSRISNYEQYF. DNA of the CDR3: TGCGCCAGTAGCAGGATATCAAACTACGAGCAGTACTTC.

This clone was counted between two and nine times. This chain uses TRBV5-6 with TRBJ2-1; 8 nucleotides align to TRBD2. Losses at the gene ends were 0 bases for V and 15 bases for J; bases not matched to a gene: 17. CDR1 is SGHDT, CDR2 YYEEEE, per germline. CDR3 length: 16 residues. The CDR3 reads CASSLGGGLSGISGFF. CDR3 bases: TGTGCCAGCAGCTTGGGCGGGGGCCTTAGCGGGATATCGGGGTTCTTC.

The V call is TRBV27, the J call TRBJ2-7; the match to TRBD2 covers 10 bases. J was trimmed by 5 bases and V by 5 bases; bases with no gene match: 9. Germline CDR1 reads MNHEY; CDR2 reads SMNVEV (reference sequence). The CDR3 has 15 amino acids. As DNA, the CDR3 is TGTGCCAGCAGTCCAAGAGTAGCGGGAGGTGACGAGCAGTACTTC. Amino acid sequence: CASSPRVAGGDEQYF.